These 12 T cell receptor beta chains were sequenced from one sample in a study of T cell changes during pregnancy in multiple sclerosis. Clones were sequenced by immunoSEQ multiplex PCR, and TCRdb holds only the in-frame ones, with some missing. The sample lists 40,000 to 45,000 clones, around 89% seen once, with about 0.51% in the top ten. Sequenced material: CD4+ T cells from peripheral blood mononuclear cells, taken in the first trimester of pregnancy. The origin of the receptors is a female donor with multiple sclerosis, enrolled in a pregnancy study.

About this clone itself: Its ends do not fully match the called genes, so a read error is possible. The CDR3 sequence: CVSSPRDTRHYGYTF. CDR3 coding DNA: TGTGTCAGCAGCCCACGGGACACTCGGCACTATGGCTACACCTTC. The chain recombines TRBV6-5 with TRBJ1-2; maybe TRBD1 (6 bases). Germline loops: CDR1 MNHEY, CDR2 SVGAGI. The length of the CDR3 is 15 residues.

V and J are TRBV6-5 and TRBJ1-5; no clear D. Per germline, CDR1 MNHEY and CDR2 SVGAGI. Trimming left V 6 bases short and J 5 bases short, with 14 bases between. This CDR3 region has 14 residues. The DNA for the CDR3 is TGTGCCAGCAGCCACACATTCGGGGATCAGCCCCAGCATTTT. Translated: CASSHTFGDQPQHF.

This chain joins TRBV4-3 and TRBJ1-1; no firm D call. CDR1 LGHNA and CDR2 YSLEER come from the germline V gene. This CDR3 has 13 residues. V was shortened by 1 base and J by 7 bases, with 10 bases between the two germline ends. Written as DNA, the CDR3 is TGCGCCAGCAGCCAAGCACAGAAAGGTGAAGCTTTCTTT. This encodes CASSQAQKGEAFF.

The gene calls are TRBV19 and TRBJ2-7, with 9 bases matching TRBD1. Germline V CDR1 and CDR2: LNHDA, SQIVND (reference sequence). This CDR3 contains 15 residues. The V and J ends lost 5 bases and 0 bases, in that order; junction bases with no gene match: 5. For the CDR3, the DNA is TGTGCCAGTAGTCCTGGACAGGGGCTCTCCTACGAGCAGTACTTC. Translated: CASSPGQGLSYEQYF. The whole variable domain, filled in from reference TRBV19 and TRBJ2-7, reads DGGITQSPKYLFRKEGQNVTLSCEQNLNHDAMYWYRQDPGQGLRLIYYSQIVNDFQKGDIAEGYSVSREKKESFPLTVTSAQKNPTAFYLCASSPGQGLSYEQYFGPGTRLTVT.

J is TRBJ1-6 and V is TRBV4-3; possible D gene TRBD1, 6 bases. CDR3 length: 13 amino acids. Trimming took off 0 bases at V and 14 bases at J, with 11 bases between the two ends. In germline, CDR1 is LGHNA, CDR2 YSLEER. CDR3 protein: CASSQDGRGSLHF. The DNA for the CDR3 is TGCGCCAGCAGCCAAGATGGAAGGGGGTCCCTCCACTTT.

The V gene is TRBV18, the J gene TRBJ2-2; D is undetermined. The germline CDR1 and CDR2 sequences are KGHSH and LQKENI. CDR3 length: 14 amino acids. The V gene lost 1 base and the J gene lost 8 bases, with 11 bases spanning the gap. The CDR3 DNA sequence: TGTGCCAGCTCACCACTTACCATAGATGGGGAGCTGTTTTTT. Protein: CASSPLTIDGELFF.

The chain links TRBV6-5 to TRBJ2-7; TRBD1 aligns across 7 bases. V trimming: 2 bases; J trimming: 3 bases; junction bases outside the gene matches: 1. Germline-derived CDR1 and CDR2 are MNHEY and SVGAGI. The CDR3 loop spans 13 amino acids. CDR3 DNA sequence: TGTGCCAGCAGTTACGCAGGGGGCTACGAGCAGTACTTC. This encodes CASSYAGGYEQYF.

This chain uses TRBV7-9 with TRBJ1-5; the D gene is possibly TRBD1 (6 bases). The CDR3 contains 14 residues. Germline CDR1 reads SEHNR; CDR2 reads FQNEAQ (reference sequence). V was shortened by 5 bases and J by 6 bases, with 14 bases between the two germline ends. CDR3 protein: CASSPRDISQPQHF. The CDR3, as DNA: TGTGCCAGCAGCCCCAGGGACATTTCTCAGCCCCAGCATTTT.

The rearrangement links TRBV14 to TRBJ2-4; 9 positions agree with TRBD1. The CDR3 length is 17 residues. The germline CDR1 and CDR2 sequences are SGHDN and FVKESK. V was clipped by 1 base and J by 3 bases; unmatched bases: 7. CDR3 loop: CASSQGPGQGYKNIQYF. CDR3 nucleotide sequence: TGTGCCAGCAGCCAAGGCCCGGGACAGGGCTACAAAAACATTCAGTACTTC.

The V and J genes are TRBV5-1 and TRBJ2-7; maybe TRBD2 (6 bases). The V end was cut by 4 bases, the J end by 1 base, with 15 bases between. Germline assignment: CDR1 SGHRS and CDR2 YFSETQ. The CDR3 contains 15 residues. CDR3 bases: TGCGCCAGCAGCCCACCAGCGGGCCCGTCCTACGAGCAGTACTTC. Translated, it gives CASSPPAGPSYEQYF. Looking up the rest from reference TRBV5-1 and TRBJ2-7 gives the full variable domain: KAGVTQTPRYLIKTRGQQVTLSCSPISGHRSVSWYQQTPGQGLQFLFEYFSETQRNKGNFPGRFSGRQFSNSRSEMNVSTLELGDSALYLCASSPPAGPSYEQYFGPGTRLTVT.

CDR3 DNA: TGTGCCAGCTCACCAGAAGACGGGTCCTACGAGCAGTACTTC. The encoded protein is CASSPEDGSYEQYF. V gene TRBV18 combines with J gene TRBJ2-7; D remains ambiguous. CDR1 KGHSH and CDR2 LQKENI come from the germline V gene. The CDR3 is 14 residues long. The V and J ends lost 2 bases and 1 base respectively, with 9 bases between them.

The chain links TRBV18 to TRBJ2-1; a weak D match, TRBD2 (5 bases). V was shortened by 3 bases and J by 0 bases, with 18 bases between the two germline ends. This CDR3 is built from 18 residues. Germline lookup yields CDR1 KGHSH and CDR2 LQKENI. In nucleotides, the CDR3 is TGTGCCAGCTCACCCCCCCAAGGAGGCCTGAGCTCCTACAATGAGCAGTTCTTC. Protein sequence: CASSPPQGGLSSYNEQFF.